This TCR beta chain was found in a study of resident and recirculating memory T cells in vitiligo. Per the germline V gene, CDR1 is MNHEY and CDR2 is SVGAGI. V shed 6 bases and J shed 0 bases, with 12 bases lying between them. The CDR3 runs to 14 residues. Assay: immunoSEQ multiplex PCR; the TCRdb copy retains only in-frame clones and omits some. The sample records roughly 76,000 clones, roughly 90% being singletons. Input material: blood. The V call is TRBV6-5, the J call TRBJ2-7, with D uncertain. The sequence was obtained from a male donor with vitiligo. CDR3 loop: CASRLPQGSYEQYF. CDR3 DNA sequence: TGTGCCAGCAGACTACCCCAAGGCTCCTACGAGCAGTACTTC.